This T cell receptor beta chain is drawn from a study of human T cells and chemical hapten exposure. CDR3 length: 12 amino acids. V was trimmed by 7 bases and J by 11 bases, leaving 18 bases between them. CDR1 SGHNT and CDR2 YYREEE come from the germline V gene (reference sequence). Before extraction, the whole blood was not fractionated, and total RNA was taken from it. The library labeled individual cDNA molecules by adding unique molecular identifiers to them. TCRdb redid the calling of the 5' RACE reads with MiXCR, one entry per CDR3 protein. The repertoire holds 110,000 or so distinct CDR3 sequences, with approximately 19% as singletons.

This TCR derives from a human donor in good health. This chain joins TRBV5-4 and TRBJ1-1; D not resolved. The CDR3 is CASGPREGFAFF. The CDR3 region has the DNA TGTGCCAGCGGACCGAGGGAAGGGTTCGCTTTCTTT.